This T cell receptor (beta chain) was recorded in a study of blood T cells in healthy people across ages. Primed by a sample-barcoded 5' primer and a J-beta primer mix, a second PCR proceeded for about 6 to 11 cycles. Carrying 12 random nucleotides, a template-switch adaptor labeled each individual cDNA molecule. From the 5' RACE reads, TCRdb called clonotypes with MiXCR, one entry per CDR3 protein. The sample holds around 1,000,000 distinct CDR3 sequences; approximately 26% are singletons and the top ten take around 0.75%. This clonotype was detected a few times. V lost 7 bases, J lost 6 bases, and 5 bases stayed unmatched. This CDR3 is built from 13 residues. The same data also contributed to another study, on T cells of mothers and their children. That work contributes: Each child gave approximately 3 million TCR beta CDR3 reads (each mother, over 8 million). When mothers and children were related, their normalized repertoire overlap, which was always slightly higher, did not differ significantly from that of unrelated pairs.

The source material was blood. The chain employs TRBV12-3 or TRBV12-4 and TRBJ2-4, with 8 bases matching TRBD1. The sequence came from a girl aged 2-15 years in good health. The CDR3 bases are TGTGCCAGCAAAGAACAGGGGGTAAACATTCAGTACTTC. It is translated as CASKEQGVNIQYF.